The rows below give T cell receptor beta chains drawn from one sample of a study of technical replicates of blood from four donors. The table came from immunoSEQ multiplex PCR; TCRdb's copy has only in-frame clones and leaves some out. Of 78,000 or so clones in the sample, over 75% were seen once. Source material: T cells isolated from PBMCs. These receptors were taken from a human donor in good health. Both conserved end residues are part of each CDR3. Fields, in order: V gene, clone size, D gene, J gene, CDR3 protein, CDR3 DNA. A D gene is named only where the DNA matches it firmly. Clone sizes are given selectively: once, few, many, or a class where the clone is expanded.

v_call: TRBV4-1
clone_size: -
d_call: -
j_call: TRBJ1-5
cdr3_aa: CASSQVSGYSNQPQHF
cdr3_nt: TGCGCCAGCAGCCAAGTATCAGGGTATAGCAATCAGCCCCAGCATTTT

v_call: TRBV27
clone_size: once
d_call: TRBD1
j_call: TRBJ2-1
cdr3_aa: CASFRGRNVDNEQFF
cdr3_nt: TGTGCCAGCTTCAGGGGGCGCAATGTAGACAATGAGCAGTTCTTC

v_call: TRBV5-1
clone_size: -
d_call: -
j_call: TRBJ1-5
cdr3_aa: CASSLERGTNQPQHF
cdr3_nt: TGCGCCAGCAGCTTGGAGAGGGGGACGAATCAGCCCCAGCATTTT

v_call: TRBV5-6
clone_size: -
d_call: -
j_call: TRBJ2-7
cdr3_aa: CASSLLDVSASYEQYF
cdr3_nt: TGTGCCAGCAGCTTGCTAGACGTTTCAGCCTCCTACGAGCAGTACTTC

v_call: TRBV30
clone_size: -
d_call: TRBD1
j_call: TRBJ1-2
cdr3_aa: CARREAGGHYGYTF
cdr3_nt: TGTGCCCGAAGGGAGGCAGGGGGCCACTATGGCTACACCTTC

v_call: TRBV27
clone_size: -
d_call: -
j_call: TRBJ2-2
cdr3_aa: CASSFYRYGELFF
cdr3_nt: TGTGCCAGCAGTTTCTACCGGTACGGGGAGCTGTTTTTT

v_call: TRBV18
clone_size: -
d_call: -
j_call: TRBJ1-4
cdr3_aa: CASSPIDSLNEGLFF
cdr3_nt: TGTGCCAGCTCACCAATTGATAGCCTTAATGAAGGACTGTTTTTT

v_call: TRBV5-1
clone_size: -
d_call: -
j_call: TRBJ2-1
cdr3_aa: CASSLDLSQYGISNEQFF
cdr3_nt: TGCGCCAGCAGCTTGGACCTCTCTCAGTATGGCATATCCAATGAGCAGTTCTTC

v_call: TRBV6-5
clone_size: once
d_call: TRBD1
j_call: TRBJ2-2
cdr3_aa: CASIGTGRTGELFF
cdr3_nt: TGTGCCAGCATTGGGACAGGGAGAACCGGGGAGCTGTTTTTT

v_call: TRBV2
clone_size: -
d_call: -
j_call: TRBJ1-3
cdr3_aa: CASSNFGNTIYF
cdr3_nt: TGTGCCAGCAGTAACTTTGGAAACACCATATATTTT

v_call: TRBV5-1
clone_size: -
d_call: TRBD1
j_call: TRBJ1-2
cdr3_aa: CASRLDTGAYGYTF
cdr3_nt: TGCGCCAGCAGGTTGGATACAGGGGCCTATGGCTACACCTTC

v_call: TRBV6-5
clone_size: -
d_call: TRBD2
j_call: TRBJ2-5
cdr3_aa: CASSSSGLAENYF
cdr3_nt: TGTGCCAGCAGTTCTTCTGGACTAGCGGAAAATTACTTC

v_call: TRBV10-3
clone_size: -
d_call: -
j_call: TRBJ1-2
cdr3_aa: CAIHSMAGRLANGYTF
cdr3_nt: TGTGCCATCCACTCGATGGCAGGGCGCTTGGCGAATGGCTACACCTTC

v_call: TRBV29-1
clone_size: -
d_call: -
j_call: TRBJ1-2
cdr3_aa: CSATESPYGYTF
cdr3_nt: TGCAGCGCTACTGAATCTCCCTATGGCTACACCTTC

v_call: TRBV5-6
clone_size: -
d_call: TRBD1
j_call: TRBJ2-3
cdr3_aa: CASSLITGGAIDTQYF
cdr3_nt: TGTGCCAGCAGCTTGATAACAGGGGGCGCGATTGATACGCAGTATTTT

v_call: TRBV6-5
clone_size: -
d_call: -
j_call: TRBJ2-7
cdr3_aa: CASSYGTIHEQYF
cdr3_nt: TGTGCCAGCAGTTATGGGACAATCCACGAGCAGTACTTC

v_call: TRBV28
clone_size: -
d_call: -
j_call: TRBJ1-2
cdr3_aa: CASSLGLQSYGYTF
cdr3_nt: TGTGCCAGCAGTTTGGGCCTCCAATCCTATGGCTACACCTTC

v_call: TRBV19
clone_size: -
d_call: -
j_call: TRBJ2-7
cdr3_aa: CASSIVRGDEQYF
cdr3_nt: TGTGCCAGTAGTATAGTAAGGGGTGACGAGCAGTACTTC

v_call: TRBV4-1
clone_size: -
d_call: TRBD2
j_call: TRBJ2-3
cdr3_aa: CASSQRLAVPDTQYF
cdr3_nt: TGCGCCAGCAGCCAAAGGCTAGCGGTCCCGGATACGCAGTATTTT

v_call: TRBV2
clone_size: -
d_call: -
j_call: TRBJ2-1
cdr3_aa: CASIRTGKSSYNEQFF
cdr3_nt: TGTGCCAGCATTAGGACTGGTAAGAGCTCCTACAATGAGCAGTTCTTC

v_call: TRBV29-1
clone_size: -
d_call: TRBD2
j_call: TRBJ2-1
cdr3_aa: CSGQREGLYNEQFF
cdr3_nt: TGCAGCGGTCAGCGGGAGGGCCTCTACAATGAGCAGTTCTTC

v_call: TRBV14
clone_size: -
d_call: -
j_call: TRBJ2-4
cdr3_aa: CASSQGASAKNIQYF
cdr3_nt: TGTGCCAGCAGCCAGGGGGCTAGTGCCAAAAACATTCAGTACTTC

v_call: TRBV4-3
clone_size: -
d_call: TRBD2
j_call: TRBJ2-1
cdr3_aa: CASSQESLAGGLYEQFF
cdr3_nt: TGCGCCAGCAGCCAAGAGTCCCTAGCGGGAGGTTTGTATGAGCAGTTCTTC

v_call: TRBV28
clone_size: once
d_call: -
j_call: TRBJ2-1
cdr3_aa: CATYFPLLNEQFF
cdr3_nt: TGTGCCACCTATTTCCCCTTGCTCAATGAGCAGTTCTTC

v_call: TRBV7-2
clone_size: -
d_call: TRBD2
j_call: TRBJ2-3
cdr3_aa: CASSLVGGLVGDTQYF
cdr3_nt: TGTGCCAGCAGCTTAGTCGGGGGACTAGTAGGAGATACGCAGTATTTT

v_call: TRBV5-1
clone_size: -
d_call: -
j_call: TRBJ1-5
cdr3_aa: CASSQDLGQPQHF
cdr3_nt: TGCGCCAGCAGCCAGGACTTGGGTCAGCCCCAGCATTTT

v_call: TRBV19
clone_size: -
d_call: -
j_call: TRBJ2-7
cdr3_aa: CASSPGLSYEQYF
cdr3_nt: TGTGCCAGTAGTCCCGGACTTTCCTACGAGCAGTACTTC

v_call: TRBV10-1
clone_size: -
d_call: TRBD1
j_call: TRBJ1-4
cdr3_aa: CASSGQGRNEKLFF
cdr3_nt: TGCGCCAGCAGTGGACAGGGGCGGAATGAAAAACTGTTTTTT

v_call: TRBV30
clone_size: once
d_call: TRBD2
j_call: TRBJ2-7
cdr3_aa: CAWIPTSDEQYF
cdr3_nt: TGTGCCTGGATACCGACTAGCGACGAGCAGTACTTC

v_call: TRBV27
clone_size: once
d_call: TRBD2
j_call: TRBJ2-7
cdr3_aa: CASTAGGGYPNYEQYF
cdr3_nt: TGTGCCAGCACCGCGGGGGGAGGATACCCTAACTACGAGCAGTACTTC

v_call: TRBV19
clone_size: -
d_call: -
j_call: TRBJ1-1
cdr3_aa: CASKGVTTEAFF
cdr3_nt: TGTGCCAGTAAAGGGGTTACCACTGAAGCTTTCTTT

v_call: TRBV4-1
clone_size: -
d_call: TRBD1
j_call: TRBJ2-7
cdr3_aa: CASSQGRDSLYEQYF
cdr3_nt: TGCGCCAGCAGCCAAGGTAGGGACAGCCTTTACGAGCAGTACTTC

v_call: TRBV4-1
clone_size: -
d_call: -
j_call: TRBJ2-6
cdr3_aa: CASSQVELMGAVRSPGANVLTF
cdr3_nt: TGCGCCAGCAGCCAAGTAGAATTGATGGGGGCAGTTCGAAGTCCTGGGGCCAACGTCCTGACTTTC

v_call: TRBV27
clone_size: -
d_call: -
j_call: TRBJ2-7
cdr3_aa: CASSPLQGKGPLVDEQYF
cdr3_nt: TGTGCCAGCAGTCCCCTCCAGGGAAAAGGCCCCCTCGTCGACGAGCAGTACTTC

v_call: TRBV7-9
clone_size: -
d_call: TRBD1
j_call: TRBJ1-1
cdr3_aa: CASSFTPGQGTFF
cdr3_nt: TGTGCCAGCAGCTTTACCCCAGGACAGGGGACTTTCTTT

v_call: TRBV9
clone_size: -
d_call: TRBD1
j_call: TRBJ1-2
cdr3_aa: CASGTGFPNYGYTF
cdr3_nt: TGTGCCAGCGGGACAGGGTTCCCTAACTATGGCTACACCTTC

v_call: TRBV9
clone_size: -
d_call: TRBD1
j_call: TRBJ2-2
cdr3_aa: CASSSQGRELFF
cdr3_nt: TGTGCCAGCAGCTCACAGGGGAGGGAGCTGTTTTTT

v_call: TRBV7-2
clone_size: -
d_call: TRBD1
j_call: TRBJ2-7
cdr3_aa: CASSLGQGFYEQYF
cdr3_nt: TGTGCCAGCAGCTTAGGACAGGGTTTCTACGAGCAGTACTTC

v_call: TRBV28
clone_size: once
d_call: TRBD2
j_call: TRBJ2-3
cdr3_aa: CASSLLAGADTQYF
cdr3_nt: TGTGCCAGCAGCTTACTAGCGGGAGCGGATACGCAGTATTTT

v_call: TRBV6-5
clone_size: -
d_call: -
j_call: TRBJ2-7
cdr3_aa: CASSYSQDPSYEQYF
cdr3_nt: TGTGCCAGCAGTTACTCACAGGACCCCTCCTACGAGCAGTACTTC

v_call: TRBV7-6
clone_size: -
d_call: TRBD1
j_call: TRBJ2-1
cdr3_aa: CASSFGTGVYNEQFF
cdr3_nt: TGTGCCAGCAGCTTCGGGACAGGGGTCTACAATGAGCAGTTCTTC

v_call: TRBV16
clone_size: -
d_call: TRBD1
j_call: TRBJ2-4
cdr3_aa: CASSQYPGTEAIQYF
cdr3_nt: TGTGCCAGCAGCCAATATCCCGGGACAGAAGCCATTCAGTACTTC

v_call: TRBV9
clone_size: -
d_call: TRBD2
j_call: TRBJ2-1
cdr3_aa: CASSAQVAGGPHEQFF
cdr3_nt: TGTGCCAGCAGTGCCCAGGTAGCGGGAGGGCCCCATGAGCAGTTCTTC

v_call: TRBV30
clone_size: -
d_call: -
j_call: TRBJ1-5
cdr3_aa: CAWSHTGSNQPQHF
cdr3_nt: TGTGCCTGGAGTCATACAGGGAGCAATCAGCCCCAGCATTTT

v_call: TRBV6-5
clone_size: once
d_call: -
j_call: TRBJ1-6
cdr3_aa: CASSYTGQYSPLHF
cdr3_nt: TGTGCCAGCAGTTATACAGGGCAGTATTCACCCCTCCACTTT

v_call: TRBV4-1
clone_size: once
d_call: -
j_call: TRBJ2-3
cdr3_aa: CASSAGDSTDTQYF
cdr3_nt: TGCGCCAGCAGCGCAGGGGACAGCACAGATACGCAGTATTTT

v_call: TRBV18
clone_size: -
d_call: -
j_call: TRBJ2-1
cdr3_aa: CASDSGTLYNEQFF
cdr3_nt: TGTGCCAGCGACTCCGGGACACTATACAATGAGCAGTTCTTC

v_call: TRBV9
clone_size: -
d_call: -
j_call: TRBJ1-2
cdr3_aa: CASSVTIRDEDYGYTF
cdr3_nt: TGTGCCAGCAGCGTAACTATCAGGGATGAGGACTATGGCTACACCTTC

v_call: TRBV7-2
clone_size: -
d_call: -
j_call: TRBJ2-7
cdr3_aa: CASSYGLTAYEQYF
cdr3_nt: TGTGCCAGCAGCTACGGACTAACCGCCTACGAGCAGTACTTC

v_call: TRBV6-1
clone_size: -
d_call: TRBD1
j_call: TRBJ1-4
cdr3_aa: CASSGGTGRDEKLFF
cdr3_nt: TGTGCCAGCAGTGGTGGGACAGGGAGGGATGAAAAACTGTTTTTT

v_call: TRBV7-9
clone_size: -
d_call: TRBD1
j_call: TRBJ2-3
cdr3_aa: CASRSTGGTDTQYF
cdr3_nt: TGTGCCAGCAGATCCACAGGGGGCACAGATACGCAGTATTTT

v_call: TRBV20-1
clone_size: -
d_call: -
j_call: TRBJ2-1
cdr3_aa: CSAAYSSEQFF
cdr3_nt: TGCAGTGCCGCCTACAGCAGTGAGCAGTTCTTC

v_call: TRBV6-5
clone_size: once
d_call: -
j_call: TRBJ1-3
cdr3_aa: CASKQNSGNTIYF
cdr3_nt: TGTGCCAGCAAACAGAACTCTGGAAACACCATATATTTT

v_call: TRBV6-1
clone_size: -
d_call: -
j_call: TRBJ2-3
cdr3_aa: CASSDRSHPSTDTQYF
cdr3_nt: TGTGCCAGCAGTGATAGGAGCCACCCTAGCACAGATACGCAGTATTTT

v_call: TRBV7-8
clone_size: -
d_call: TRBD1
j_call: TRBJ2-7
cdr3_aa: CASSPDRDEQYF
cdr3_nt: TGTGCCAGCAGCCCGGACAGGGACGAGCAGTACTTC

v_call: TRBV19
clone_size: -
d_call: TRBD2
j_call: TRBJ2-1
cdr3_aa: CASSITSGTYNEQFF
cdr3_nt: TGTGCCAGTAGTATAACTAGCGGGACCTACAATGAGCAGTTCTTC

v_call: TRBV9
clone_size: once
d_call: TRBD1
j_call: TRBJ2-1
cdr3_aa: CASSGGQGTYNEQFF
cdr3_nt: TGTGCCAGCAGCGGAGGACAGGGGACCTACAATGAGCAGTTCTTC

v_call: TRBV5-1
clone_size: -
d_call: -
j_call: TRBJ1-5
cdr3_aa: CASSLGAGAHQPQHF
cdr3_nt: TGCGCCAGCAGCTTGGGCGCGGGGGCCCATCAGCCCCAGCATTTT

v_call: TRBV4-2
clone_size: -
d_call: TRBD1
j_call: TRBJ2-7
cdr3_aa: CASSQDRGTGDPSEQYF
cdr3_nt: TGTGCCAGCAGCCAAGATCGGGGGACAGGGGATCCCTCAGAGCAGTACTTC

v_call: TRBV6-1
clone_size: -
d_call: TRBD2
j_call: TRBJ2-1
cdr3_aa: CASSEGLAGANEQFF
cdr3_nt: TGTGCCAGCAGTGAAGGTCTAGCGGGAGCGAATGAGCAGTTCTTC